This entry lists 17 T cell receptor beta chains sequenced from one sample in a study of molecular identifiers for immune sequencing clone quantification. TCRdb re-called the PCR reads through MiXCR, storing one row per CDR3 protein. The sample contains some 94,000 distinct CDR3 sequences, 20% to 25% of which appear only once. The sample consisted of naive CD8+ T cells from blood, with Jurkat cell RNA spiked in. Sample subset: FACS-sorted CD8+CD4-CCR7+CD45RA+ naive T cells. These TCRs come from a human donor in good health. Some libraries in this study had Jurkat cell RNA spiked in.

The CDR3 is CASSRVGDGQETQYF. The CDR3 DNA follows: TGTGCCAGCAGTAGGGTTGGGGACGGCCAAGAGACCCAGTACTTC. The chain couples TRBV12-3 or TRBV12-4 to TRBJ2-5, with D possibly being TRBD1 or TRBD2 (5 bases each). This CDR3 has 15 residues. Between the trimmed V and J ends, which lost 5 bases and 1 base, there was a span of 14 bases.

This clonotype was picked up a small number of times. This likely comes from a read error, as the CDR3 has no conserved phenylalanine or tryptophan at its end. This chain joins TRBV5-6 and TRBJ2-6; perhaps TRBD1 as D (5 bases). The germline V and J ends were trimmed by 6 bases and 1 base, with 11 bases remaining between them. The germline gives CDR1 SGHDT, CDR2 YYEEEE. This CDR3 has 15 amino acids. CDR3 nucleotides: TGTGCCAGCAACCCCCAGGGTTCTGGGGCCAACGTCCTGACTCTC. Protein: CASNPQGSGANVLTL.

With regard to this clonotype: A read error may be the cause here, since a much bigger clone is one base away. The chain uses TRBV20-1 and TRBJ2-1; 7 nucleotides align to TRBD2. Germline V gene sequence: CDR1 DFQATT, CDR2 SNEGSKA (reference sequence). The CDR3 runs 12 residues. The CDR3 is CSARPQPSGEVF. The CDR3 DNA reads TGCAGTGCTAGACCCCAGCCCAGCGGGGAAGTCTTC.

This clonotype has just a few counts. This chain links TRBV4-3 with TRBJ2-1; 8 nucleotides line up with TRBD2. The CDR3 contains 17 residues. The germline gives CDR1 LGHNA, CDR2 YSLEER. Trimming removed 0 bases from V and 3 bases from J; junction bases left unmatched: 7. DNA of the CDR3: TGCGCCAGCAGCCAAGATAGGAGCGGGGGCCACTACAATGAGCAGTTCTTC. This translates into CASSQDRSGGHYNEQFF.

V usage is TRBV19 and J usage is TRBJ2-1; D is possibly TRBD2 (5 bases). The V end was cut by 5 bases, the J end by 1 base, with 9 bases between. The CDR3 extends over 14 amino acids. The germline CDR1 and CDR2 sequences are LNHDA and SQIVND (reference sequence). CDR3 DNA sequence: TGTGCCAGTAGTCGGCGGGTTTCCTACAATGAGCAGTTCTTC. Protein sequence: CASSRRVSYNEQFF.

J is TRBJ2-7 and V is TRBV3-1, with TRBD2 identical over 7 bases. CDR1 LGHDT and CDR2 YNNKEL come from the germline V gene (reference sequence). The junction had 5 bases not matched to a gene; V was cut back by 0 bases and J by 0 bases. This CDR3 contains 16 residues. CDR3 loop: CASSQEKGGSSYEQYF. The DNA of the CDR3 is TGTGCCAGCAGCCAAGAAAAGGGAGGGTCCTCCTACGAGCAGTACTTC.

At least ten counts were recorded for this clonotype. V is TRBV5-6 and J is TRBJ2-7; no clear D. Germline CDR1 is SGHDT and CDR2 is YYEEEE. V was pared by 0 bases and J by 2 bases, with 6 bases between. The length of the CDR3 is 13 residues. CDR3 DNA sequence: TGTGCCAGCAGCTTGGTTCGTACCTACGAGCAGTACTTC. Amino acids: CASSLVRTYEQYF. Full variable domain (remainder filled in from reference TRBV5-6 and TRBJ2-7): DAGVTQSPTHLIKTRGQQVTLRCSPKSGHDTVSWYQQALGQGPQFIFQYYEEEERQRGNFPDRFSGHQFPNYSSELNVNALLLGDSALYLCASSLVRTYEQYFGPGTRLTVT.

Only a few counts were recorded for this clonotype. V is TRBV13 and J is TRBJ2-7; 12 bases agree with TRBD2. CDR1 is PRHDT, CDR2 FYEKMQ, per germline (reference sequence). V shed 4 bases and J 5 bases; nucleotides not matched to a gene: 9. CDR3 length: 16 amino acids. The CDR3 nucleotides read TGTGCCAGCAGCTGGACTAGCGGGACGTCCGGGCACGAGCAGTACTTC. Translation: CASSWTSGTSGHEQYF.

This clonotype was counted between two and nine times. The CDR3 reads CASGGADTQYF. CDR3 sequence (DNA): TGTGCCAGTGGGGGAGCAGATACGCAGTATTTT. The rearrangement uses TRBV5-3 and TRBJ2-3, with D possibly called TRBD1 or TRBD2 (5 bases each). TRBV5-3 is an open reading frame, and its role is uncertain. Between the trimmed V and J ends, which lost 8 bases and 4 bases, there was a span of 8 bases. The length of the CDR3 is 11 residues.

This chain uses TRBV5-1 with TRBJ2-7, with 7 bases aligning to TRBD2. The CDR3 spans 16 residues. Germline CDR1 and CDR2: SGHRS and YFSETQ. The J segment lost 6 bases and the V segment lost 0 bases, leaving 12 bases of the junction unmatched. For the CDR3, the DNA is TGCGCCAGCAGCTTGGGGGAGGGCCTGGGGAAGCTCGAGCAGTACTTC. Translating it yields CASSLGEGLGKLEQYF.

A remark on this clonotype: A much larger clone differs from this one at a single base, so this may be a read error. The gene calls are TRBV7-2 and TRBJ1-1, with 7 bases that match TRBD1. The CDR3 length is 13 residues. Germline values: CDR1 SGHTA, CDR2 FQGNSA. V was clipped by 8 bases and J by 3 bases; unmatched bases: 6. CDR3 DNA: TGTGCCAGCGGCAGGGGGGGGCACACTGAAGCTTTCTTT. Translating gives CASGRGGHTEAFF.

The sample holds a few counts of this clonotype. The chain joins TRBV5-4 to TRBJ2-1; D is unresolved. The germline CDR1 and CDR2 sequences are SGHNT and YYREEE (reference sequence). The CDR3 has 14 residues. Trimming stripped 2 bases from V and 6 bases from J, with 12 bases between. The CDR3 DNA reads as TGTGCCAGCAGCTTCCGCGGTTCGCTCAATGAGCAGTTCTTC. It is translated as CASSFRGSLNEQFF. Full variable domain (remainder filled in from reference TRBV5-4 and TRBJ2-1): ETGVTQSPTHLIKTRGQQVTLRCSSQSGHNTVSWYQQALGQGPQFIFQYYREEENGRGNFPPRFSGLQFPNYSSELNVNALELDDSALYLCASSFRGSLNEQFFGPGTRLTVL.

This clonotype occurred a few times. V gene TRBV5-3 combines with J gene TRBJ2-2; perhaps D is TRBD1 or TRBD2 (5 bases each). TRBV5-3 is an ORF for which the function is uncertain. CDR3 length equals 16 residues. V dropped 8 bases and J dropped 2 bases, with 19 bases sitting between them. The CDR3 protein is CASSTHRDANTGELFF. Here the CDR3 DNA reads TGTGCCAGCAGCACCCACCGGGACGCCAACACCGGGGAGCTGTTTTTT.

There are a few counts of this clonotype. This chain connects TRBV6-2 or TRBV6-3 to TRBJ2-7; maybe TRBD2 (6 bases). Germline loops: CDR1 MNHEY, CDR2 SVGEGT. CDR3 size: 15 residues. V lost 7 bases to trimming and J lost 3 bases, with 19 bases between them. CDR3 coding DNA: TGTGCCAGCAACTACCAGGAGGGCCCTTTCTACGAGCAGTACTTC. It specifies CASNYQEGPFYEQYF.

In its sample, this clonotype was seen many times. The chain joins TRBV4-3 to TRBJ1-2; TRBD1 is a possible D gene (5 bases). Germline V gene sequence: CDR1 LGHNA, CDR2 YSLEER. This CDR3 is built from 16 residues. Trimming took 0 bases from V and 4 from J, leaving 15 bases between them. This chain's CDR3 is CASSQDLQTGPYGYTF. The CDR3 region has the DNA TGCGCCAGCAGCCAAGATCTCCAAACAGGCCCCTATGGCTACACCTTC.

The V call is TRBV11-2, the J call TRBJ2-5; D is unresolved. The length of the CDR3 is 14 residues. Germline V lookup: CDR1 SGHAT, CDR2 FQNNGV. V shed 4 bases and J shed 5 bases, with 14 bases lying between them. The CDR3 region is CASSSRAVGETQYF. The DNA for the CDR3 is TGTGCCAGCAGCTCTCGGGCCGTCGGTGAGACCCAGTACTTC.

This clonotype was counted ten times or more. The rearrangement links TRBV9 to TRBJ1-1, with D maybe TRBD1 (5 bases). The CDR3 runs to 14 residues. CDR1 and CDR2 (germline): SGDLS, YYNGEE. Trimming removed 1 base at V and 5 bases at J, with 12 bases between. The CDR3 sequence is CASSVSGGGTEAFF. CDR3 DNA: TGTGCCAGCAGCGTAAGTGGGGGAGGGACTGAAGCTTTCTTT.